These 21 T cell receptor beta chains were all obtained from the same sample, sequenced in a study of blood T cell repertoires in COVID-19. Method: immunoSEQ multiplex PCR; TCRdb's copy keeps in-frame clones and lacks some. The profile shows approximately 110,000 clones, about 93% of them singletons. Sequenced: peripheral blood. Receptor source: a man in his fifties with COVID-19, enrolled during active disease.

The V call is TRBV6-5, the J call TRBJ1-6; TRBD1 matches 7 bases. The CDR3 length is 13 residues. The V and J ends lost 2 bases and 10 bases, in that order; junction bases with no gene match: 2. The germline V gene encodes CDR1 MNHEY and CDR2 SVGAGI. The DNA of the CDR3 is TGTGCCAGCAGTTACAACAGGGGCTCACCCCTCCACTTT. Translated, it gives CASSYNRGSPLHF.

This clone was counted once. The chain carries TRBV27 and TRBJ2-7; 8 bases align to TRBD2. Germline CDR1 MNHEY, CDR2 SMNVEV (reference sequence). J lost 1 base, V lost 0 bases, and 11 bases had no gene match. The CDR3 is made up of 18 amino acids. For the CDR3, the DNA is TGTGCCAGCAGTTTATCGGGCTCAGTAGGCGGGGGGTCCTACGAGCAGTACTTC. Amino acid sequence: CASSLSGSVGGGSYEQYF.

A note on this clone: Within the sample, other DNA sequences also encode this same CDR3. The chain uses TRBV6-1 and TRBJ1-5; a weak D match, TRBD1 (5 bases). Trimming shortened V by 1 base and J by 1 base, and 8 bases separated the two germline ends. Germline V gene lookup returns CDR1 MNHNS and CDR2 SASEGT. CDR3 length equals 15 residues. CDR3 in DNA: TGTGCCAGCAGTGAAGGCGGGGGAAGCAATCAGCCCCAGCATTTT. This encodes CASSEGGGSNQPQHF.

The V and J genes are TRBV3-1 (or the pseudogene TRBV3-2) and TRBJ2-5; TRBD2 aligns across 15 bases. The V gene's germline CDR1 is LGHDT and CDR2 YNNKEL (reference sequence). Unmatched junction bases numbered 5, after V lost 3 bases and J lost 9 bases. The CDR3 covers 15 residues. The CDR3 loop reads CASSQAGTSGRPQYF. CDR3 sequence (DNA): TGTGCCAGCAGCCAGGCCGGGACTAGCGGGAGGCCCCAGTACTTC.

The chain is built from TRBV4-2 and TRBJ2-1; D is unclear. Trimming took 1 base from V and 8 from J, leaving 6 bases between them. In germline, CDR1 is LGHNA, CDR2 YNFKEQ. This CDR3 spans 12 amino acids. CDR3 amino acids: CASSQAVDEQFF. DNA for the CDR3: TGTGCCAGCAGCCAAGCTGTCGATGAGCAGTTCTTC.

The rearrangement joins TRBV12-5 to TRBJ2-2, with D perhaps TRBD1 (6 bases). CDR1 is LGHNT and CDR2 is FRNRAP in the germline V gene. CDR3 length equals 16 residues. Trimming removed 3 bases at V and 5 bases at J, with 16 bases between. The CDR3 here is CASGFEGGGVTGELFF. CDR3 DNA: TGTGCTAGTGGTTTCGAGGGTGGGGGCGTTACCGGGGAGCTGTTTTTT. The variable domain in full, completed from reference TRBV12-5 and TRBJ2-2, reads DARVTQTPRHKVTEMGQEVTMRCQPILGHNTVFWYRQTMMQGLELLAYFRNRAPLDDSGMPKDRFSAEMPDATLATLKIQPSEPRDSAVYFCASGFEGGGVTGELFFGEGSRLTVL.

The chain joins TRBV9 to TRBJ1-1; 8 bases align to TRBD1. The CDR3 extends over 14 amino acids. Germline CDR1 and CDR2: SGDLS and YYNGEE. Germline trimming cut 1 base from V and 8 bases from J; bases unmatched to any gene: 7. The CDR3 protein is CASSVTGQVGEAFF. CDR3 DNA: TGTGCCAGCAGCGTAACGGGACAGGTCGGGGAAGCTTTCTTT.

This chain uses TRBV19 with TRBJ1-4; D is perhaps TRBD1 (6 bases). V lost 8 bases and J 6 bases, leaving 10 bases between the germline ends. Germline CDR1 LNHDA, CDR2 SQIVND (reference sequence). The CDR3 is made up of 12 amino acids. CDR3 DNA: TGTGCCAGTCGGGGACATCATGAAAAACTGTTTTTT. The encoded protein is CASRGHHEKLFF. Looking up the rest from reference TRBV19 and TRBJ1-4 gives the full variable domain: DGGITQSPKYLFRKEGQNVTLSCEQNLNHDAMYWYRQDPGQGLRLIYYSQIVNDFQKGDIAEGYSVSREKKESFPLTVTSAQKNPTAFYLCASRGHHEKLFFGSGTQLSVL.

The chain recombines TRBV6-5 with TRBJ2-7; 10 bases are shared with TRBD1. V gave up 6 bases and J gave up 4 bases; unmatched junction bases: 3. CDR1 MNHEY and CDR2 SVGAGI come from the germline V gene. The CDR3 covers 13 residues. In nucleotides, the CDR3 is TGTGCCAGCAGACGGGGACAGGGGTACGAGCAGTACGTC. Translated: CASRRGQGYEQYV.

This chain connects TRBV10-3 to TRBJ2-2, with 12 bases fitting TRBD1. CDR1 and CDR2 (germline): ENHRY, SYGVKD. The ends lost 6 bases at V and 0 bases at J; junction bases unmatched: 5. This CDR3 has 17 amino acids. The chain's CDR3 is CAIRTGTGGPNTGELFF. The CDR3 coding sequence is TGTGCCATCAGAACCGGGACAGGGGGCCCGAACACCGGGGAGCTGTTTTTT.

J is TRBJ2-1 and V is TRBV12-3 or TRBV12-4; D gene ambiguous. Deletions cut 7 bases from V and 2 bases from J, with 3 bases between. The CDR3 contains 11 residues. This CDR3 is CASTTYNEQFF. CDR3 coding DNA: TGTGCCAGCACAACCTACAATGAGCAGTTCTTC.

This sequence joins TRBV7-3 and TRBJ2-1; TRBD2 matches 14 bases. This CDR3 region has 17 residues. With 5 bases clipped from V and 3 bases from J, the junction kept 6 bases outside the gene matches. CDR1 is SGHTA, CDR2 FQGTGA, per germline. Here the CDR3 reads CASSPGLAGDFYNEQFF. The CDR3 bases are TGTGCCAGCAGCCCGGGACTAGCGGGAGACTTCTACAATGAGCAGTTCTTC.

V usage is TRBV7-2 and J usage is TRBJ2-1, with D unclear. The ends were cut back, 5 bases at V and 8 bases at J, with 19 bases in the middle. CDR3 length: 15 amino acids. Germline-derived CDR1 and CDR2 are SGHTA and FQGNSA. In DNA form, the CDR3 reads TGTGCCAGCAGCGCCCGCTTAGAGGTGGTTTATGAGCAGTTCTTC. It encodes CASSARLEVVYEQFF.

This chain joins TRBV2 and TRBJ1-6; 7 bases line up with TRBD1. With V trimmed by 1 base and J by 8 bases, 2 bases remained unmatched. The CDR3 has 14 amino acids. CDR1 and CDR2 from the germline V gene are SNHLY and FYNNEI. CDR3 loop: CASSEGQGYSPLHF. The CDR3 nucleotides are TGTGCCAGCAGTGAAGGACAGGGATATTCACCCCTCCACTTT.

This rearrangement joins TRBV6-5 to TRBJ1-4; D call uncertain. The CDR3 is 15 residues long. Between the trimmed V and J ends, which lost 2 bases and 1 base, there was a span of 8 bases. The germline V gene has CDR1 MNHEY and CDR2 SVGAGI. The CDR3 here is CASSYDFGTNEKLFF. The DNA for the CDR3 is TGTGCCAGCAGTTACGACTTTGGAACTAATGAAAAACTGTTTTTT.

Written as DNA, the CDR3 is TGTGCCAGCACCGTACAGGGGGGGAATGAGCAGTTCTTC. Translated: CASTVQGGNEQFF. The V and J genes are TRBV5-4 and TRBJ2-1; the D gene is possibly TRBD1 (8 bases). The V and J ends lost 6 bases and 7 bases respectively, with 14 bases between them. The CDR3 runs to 13 residues. Germline values: CDR1 SGHNT, CDR2 YYREEE (reference sequence).

This chain joins TRBV6-1 and TRBJ1-3; D unclear. Between the trimmed V and J ends, which lost 1 base and 0 bases, there was a span of 7 bases. Germline loops: CDR1 MNHNS, CDR2 SASEGT. The CDR3 contains 15 residues. CDR3 in DNA: TGTGCCAGCAGTGAAGAAGTGAGCTCTGGAAACACCATATATTTT. It yields the protein CASSEEVSSGNTIYF.

This rearrangement joins TRBV7-6 to TRBJ1-2, with a tentative D call TRBD1 (5 bases). The germline V gene has CDR1 SGHVS and CDR2 FNYEAQ. CDR3 size: 12 residues. V gave up 5 bases and J gave up 9 bases, with 13 bases separating them. CDR3 coding DNA: TGTGCCAGCAGCCCGCAGGGCTTTAGCTACACCTTC. Its translation is CASSPQGFSYTF.

The chain couples TRBV3-1 (or the pseudogene TRBV3-2) to TRBJ2-3; TRBD2 matches 11 bases. V lost 5 bases, J lost 6 bases, and 10 bases stayed unmatched. The germline V gene encodes CDR1 LGHDT and CDR2 YNNKEL (reference sequence). CDR3 size: 16 residues. CDR3: CASSKRPRTSGDTQYF. The CDR3, as DNA: TGTGCCAGCAGCAAAAGGCCGCGGACTAGCGGGGATACGCAGTATTTT.

The gene calls are TRBV15 and TRBJ1-1; D remains unclear. Germline V gene data show CDR1 as LNHNV and CDR2 as YYDKDF (reference sequence). The V end lost 0 bases, the J end lost 1 base, and 21 bases lay between the germline ends. The CDR3 is 19 amino acids. CDR3 DNA sequence: TGTGCCACCAGCAGAGATTACGCCCTAGGGCGGGCAGAGAACACTGAAGCTTTCTTT. It is translated as CATSRDYALGRAENTEAFF.

A single count supports this clone. V gene TRBV4-2 combines with J gene TRBJ1-2; TRBD1 might be the D (6 bases). The germline CDR1 and CDR2 sequences are LGHNA and YNFKEQ. Trimming pared 1 base from V and 6 bases from J, leaving 12 bases between. CDR3 length equals 14 residues. The CDR3 reads CASSQGGGLDGYTF. The CDR3 region has the DNA TGTGCCAGCAGCCAAGGTGGGGGCCTGGATGGCTACACCTTC.